Presented here are 2 T cell receptor beta chains from one specimen sequenced in a study of radiotherapy plus CTLA-4 blockade in lung cancer. Only in-frame clones appear in the TCRdb table, and some are missing; sequencing was by immunoSEQ multiplex PCR. The sample lists 70,000 to 90,000 clones, under 85% occurring once. Here the sequenced sample was peripheral blood, taken from a patient treated with radiotherapy plus ipilimumab. The receptors shown here come from a human donor with non-small cell lung cancer who had stable disease on radiotherapy plus ipilimumab.

The chain couples TRBV29-1 to TRBJ2-4, with a possible D match to TRBD1 (6 bases). The germline V gene has CDR1 SQVTM and CDR2 ANQGSEA. This CDR3 spans 13 amino acids. Trimming shortened V by 3 bases and J by 4 bases, and 10 bases separated the two germline ends. The CDR3 here is CSVDRDIKNIQYF. The CDR3 DNA is TGCAGCGTTGATAGGGACATAAAAAACATTCAGTACTTC. The entire variable domain, with the rest obtained from reference TRBV29-1 and TRBJ2-4, is as follows: SAVISQKPSRDICQRGTSLTIQCQVDSQVTMMFWYRQQPGQSLTLIATANQGSEATYESGFVIDKFPISRPNLTFSTLTVSNMSPEDSSIYLCSVDRDIKNIQYFGAGTRLSVL.

V usage is TRBV5-1 and J usage is TRBJ2-7; perhaps TRBD1 as D (6 bases). Trimming shortened V by 5 bases and J by 4 bases, and 25 bases separated the two germline ends. Looked up from germline, CDR1 is SGHRS and CDR2 is YFSETQ. The CDR3 spans 17 residues. CDR3: CASRLESLQGPSYEQYF. As DNA, the CDR3 is TGCGCCAGCAGACTTGAGAGTTTACAGGGCCCCAGTTACGAGCAGTACTTC. Drawing the rest from reference TRBV5-1 and TRBJ2-7, the complete variable domain is KAGVTQTPRYLIKTRGQQVTLSCSPISGHRSVSWYQQTPGQGLQFLFEYFSETQRNKGNFPGRFSGRQFSNSRSEMNVSTLELGDSALYLCASRLESLQGPSYEQYFGPGTRLTVT.